There are many counts of the clone carrying this T cell receptor (beta chain). The antigen is unknown. RNA transcripts were the template for amplifying TCR beta CDR3 regions. First-round RT-PCR with HTBI primers amplified the TCR CDR3 region. TCRdb ran MiXCR on the multiplex PCR reads and lists one entry per CDR3 protein. This table holds hundreds of thousands of distinct CDR3 sequences, approximately 25% found once. Criteria for exclusion of patients were uncontrolled infection, other autoimmune disease, pregnancy or lactation. Clinicians diagnosed patients from clinical symptoms, serum thyroxine and TRAb, thyroid ultrasound and orbital computed tomography. Fresh peripheral blood, roughly 9.8 ml of it, supplied the PBMCs. This sample stems from a study of T cells in Graves' hyperthyroidism and ophthalmopathy. General study results and limits: Blood shared most expanded thyroid clonotypes above 0.001.

Trimming took 1 base from V and 3 from J; bases not matched to a gene: 2. The CDR3 runs to 14 residues. Germline V gene data show CDR1 as SGHVS and CDR2 as FQNEAQ. The origin of this receptor is a woman between 25 and 40 years old with Graves' ophthalmopathy. The rearrangement joins TRBV7-8 to TRBJ2-5; 7 bases are shared with TRBD2. Material: blood. The CDR3 sequence is CASSLEAGKETQYF. In DNA form, the CDR3 reads TGTGCCAGCAGCTTAGAAGCGGGGAAAGAGACCCAGTACTTC.